The TCR beta chain described here comes from a study of spatial heterogeneity in lung cancer. About the study: The average appearance count of each unique TCR and UMI combination in raw reads was more than nine.

Every molecule of TCR cDNA had its own unique molecular identifier. A single record per CDR3 protein comes from TCRdb applying MiXCR to the 5' RACE reads. The profile shows about 120,000 distinct CDR3 sequences, approximately 12% of them singletons. The ends lost 2 bases at V and 6 bases at J; junction bases unmatched: 10. The CDR3 covers 16 residues. From germline, CDR1 is MDHEN and CDR2 SYDVKM. Time point reported: blood at routine non-recurrence follow-up after resection. Sequencing covered unsorted whole RNA taken from tumor, nontumor lung or frozen PBMC. The chain joins TRBV28 to TRBJ2-5; 9 bases agree with TRBD1. This receptor was identified in a male donor with early-stage non-small cell lung cancer. Sequences were derived from PBMCs, sampled at follow-up. This chain's CDR3 is CASSLLDGQGRKTQYF. CDR3 sequence (DNA): TGTGCCAGCAGTTTACTTGACGGACAGGGGAGGAAGACCCAGTACTTC.